This T cell receptor (beta chain) appears in the sequencing data of a study of cytomegalovirus exposure and HLA in healthy donors. Study-level information: A prior analysis found 95 million to 140 million unique TCR beta sequences from around 180 million T cells.

Use of 60 Vbeta and 13 Jbeta primers characterized the PCR. Here immunoSEQ multiplex PCR was the method, and the copy in TCRdb shows in-frame clones only, minus some. The sample lists 100,000 to 150,000 clones; approximately 77% were seen once. This clone was detected only once. Its specificity is not known. Likely unrecorded immune exposures existed in these nominally healthy donors. Study-level results: In a later analysis, DRB1 alleles had the most associated TCRs; HLA-C alleles the fewest.

V dropped 5 bases and J dropped 2 bases, with 12 bases sitting between them. The germline CDR1 and CDR2 sequences are PRHDT and FYEKMQ (reference sequence). This CDR3 contains 14 residues. The sample taken for sequencing was PBMCs. This clonotype was obtained from a young man in good health and CMV-seronegative. The rearrangement joins TRBV13 to TRBJ1-2; D not certain. CDR3 loop: CASSARGRNYGYTF. DNA for the CDR3: TGTGCCAGCAGCGCCCGGGGAAGGAACTATGGCTACACCTTC. The complete variable domain, with remaining parts taken from reference TRBV13 and TRBJ1-2, reads AAGVIQSPRHLIKEKRETATLKCYPIPRHDTVYWYQQGPGQDPQFLISFYEKMQSDKGSIPDRFSAQQFSDYHSELNMSSLELGDSALYFCASSARGRNYGYTFGSGTRLTVV.